Listed below are T cell receptor beta chains from one sample, sequenced in a study of metastatic and nonmetastatic thyroid tumors. Via MiXCR, TCRdb re-called the PCR reads. The repertoire holds 5,000 to 7,000 clones, with approximately 35% as singletons. Sequencing used tumor tissue. The receptors were gathered from a female donor with papillary thyroid cancer or a benign thyroid nodule (not recorded which). Some clones in this sample may be carry-over from other donors' samples. The CDR3 runs from the conserved cysteine through the conserved F or W. A D gene is named only where the DNA matches it firmly. Clone size is not always given. Where it is, it says once, few, many or a class for expanded clones.

>TRBV15|TRBJ1-1|.|.
TGTGCCACCAGTACGGCATCGAACACTGAAGCTTTCTTT
CATSTASNTEAFF
>TRBV6-4|TRBJ2-6|.|.
TGTGCCAGCAGTGACTCGAGGGGTGGGGCCAACGTCCTGACTTTC
CASSDSRGGANVLTF
>TRBV12-3/TRBV12-4|TRBJ1-5|.|.
TGTGCCAACACGAGTCGTTCGGATCAGCCCCAGCATTTT
CANTSRSDQPQHF
>TRBV28|TRBJ2-5|medium-sized|.
TGTGCCAGCAGCACTTTGAGGGGGTCAAAAGAGACCCAGTACTTC
CASSTLRGSKETQYF
>TRBV7-9|TRBJ1-2|many|.
TGTGCCAGCACCCGCGAAGGGGGGGCTAGAGGCTACACCTTC
CASTREGGARGYTF
>TRBV19|TRBJ1-1|medium-sized|TRBD1
TGTGCCAGTAGGGCGACAGGGTGGGAGAACACTGAAGCTTTCTTT
CASRATGWENTEAFF
>TRBV20-1|TRBJ2-2|.|TRBD2
TGCAGTGCTAGAGAAGAGGCTAGCGGGTACGCCGGGGAGCTGTTTTTT
CSAREEASGYAGELFF
>TRBV2|TRBJ2-7|few|TRBD1
TGTGCCAGCAGCGAAGGGCAGGGGGTATACGAGCAGTACTTC
CASSEGQGVYEQYF
>TRBV12-3/TRBV12-4|TRBJ2-7|few|.
TGTGCCAGCAGTTTAGCGCAAGGGCACGAGCAGTACTTC
CASSLAQGHEQYF
>TRBV7-3|TRBJ1-5|many|.
TGTGCCAGCAGCCGGAAAAGAGCCGGGATCGGAGACCCATATAGCAATCAGCCCCAGCATTTT
CASSRKRAGIGDPYSNQPQHF
>TRBV12-3/TRBV12-4|TRBJ2-7|few|.
TGCGCCAACACCAAAATTCTGCAGGGCCCTCAGTACTTC
CANTKILQGPQYF
>TRBV20-1|TRBJ1-6|.|TRBD1
TGCAGTGCTAGAGTAACCGGGACAGGCGGCTCACCCCTCCACTTT
CSARVTGTGGSPLHF
>TRBV11-2|TRBJ2-7|.|.
TGTGCCAGCACCTTTGCGGGTTTCCCCGGCGAGCAGTACTTC
CASTFAGFPGEQYF
>TRBV24-1|TRBJ2-3|few|.
TGTGCCACCAGCCCAGGCGCCGTCGCAGATACGCAGTATTTT
CATSPGAVADTQYF
>TRBV6-2/TRBV6-3|TRBJ2-7|few|.
TGTGCCAGCAGTTACTCGGGAGTTTCCTACGAGCAGTACTTC
CASSYSGVSYEQYF
>TRBV6-2/TRBV6-3|TRBJ2-7|medium-sized|TRBD1
TGTGCCAGCAGCCGAGACAGGGGGAGGTACGAGCAGTACTTC
CASSRDRGRYEQYF
>TRBV18|TRBJ1-4|medium-sized|.
TGTGCCAGCTCACCGCAGAAGAGTGAAAAACTGTTTTTT
CASSPQKSEKLFF
>TRBV6-1|TRBJ1-6|few|.
TGTGCCAGCAGTGAAGCGGGGGGGGCGCAGCTCTCCCTCCACTTT
CASSEAGGAQLSLHF
>TRBV5-1|TRBJ2-3|.|.
TGCGCCAGCAGCTCGATCGACAGTTACACAGATACGCAGTATTTT
CASSSIDSYTDTQYF
>TRBV5-1|TRBJ1-6|many|.
TGCGCCAGCAGCTTGTGGTTCCATAATTCACCCCTCCACTTT
CASSLWFHNSPLHF
>TRBV11-3|TRBJ2-1|once|.
TGTGCCAGCAGTTCAGGGGCCTACAATGAGCAGTTCTTC
CASSSGAYNEQFF
>TRBV6-4|TRBJ1-6|.|TRBD1
TGTGCCAGCAGTGAGAAGGGGGCGAATTCACCCCTCCACTTT
CASSEKGANSPLHF
>TRBV12-3/TRBV12-4|TRBJ2-2|large|.
TGTGCCAGCAGTTTGGGCGGAAACACCGGGGAGCTGTTTTTT
CASSLGGNTGELFF
>TRBV28|TRBJ2-5|medium-sized|TRBD1
TGTGCCAGCAGTCCACGGAAACAGGGGGCGTACCAAGAGACCCAGTACTTC
CASSPRKQGAYQETQYF
>TRBV6-6|TRBJ2-3|medium-sized|.
TGTGCCAGCAGTTACTCGTCGGCCGGGGATACGCAGTATTTT
CASSYSSAGDTQYF
>TRBV18|TRBJ2-3|.|.
TGTGCCAGCTCACCGACACCGGCAGATACGCAGTATTTT
CASSPTPADTQYF
>TRBV12-5|TRBJ2-7|.|.
TGTGCTAGTGCTGACAGCAAACAGGAATTGACCAGCGAGCAGTACTTC
CASADSKQELTSEQYF
>TRBV10-2|TRBJ2-7|medium-sized|.
TGCGCCAGCAGTGAGGGGGAATTGGAGCAGTACTTC
CASSEGELEQYF
>TRBV5-1|TRBJ1-6|.|TRBD1
TGCGCCAGCAGCTGGACAGGGTTGGGCTCACCCCTCCACTTT
CASSWTGLGSPLHF
>TRBV9|TRBJ1-2|once|.
TGTGCCAGCAGCGTAGACCTCAGGTGGGACCATGGCTACACCTTC
CASSVDLRWDHGYTF
>TRBV12-3/TRBV12-4|TRBJ1-6|few|.
TGTGCCAGCAGTTTGCACCCGAAAAATTCACCCCTCCACTTT
CASSLHPKNSPLHF
>TRBV5-1|TRBJ2-3|.|.
TGCGCCAGCAGACGGGAAGATACGCAGTATTTT
CASRREDTQYF
>TRBV5-6|TRBJ1-6|.|.
TGTGCCAGCAGCCCCCCTCCCTACCGGACTGCAAATTCACCCCTCCACTTT
CASSPPPYRTANSPLHF
>TRBV28|TRBJ1-3|few|.
TGTGCCAGCAGTTTTTCCCACTCTGGAAACACCATATATTTT
CASSFSHSGNTIYF